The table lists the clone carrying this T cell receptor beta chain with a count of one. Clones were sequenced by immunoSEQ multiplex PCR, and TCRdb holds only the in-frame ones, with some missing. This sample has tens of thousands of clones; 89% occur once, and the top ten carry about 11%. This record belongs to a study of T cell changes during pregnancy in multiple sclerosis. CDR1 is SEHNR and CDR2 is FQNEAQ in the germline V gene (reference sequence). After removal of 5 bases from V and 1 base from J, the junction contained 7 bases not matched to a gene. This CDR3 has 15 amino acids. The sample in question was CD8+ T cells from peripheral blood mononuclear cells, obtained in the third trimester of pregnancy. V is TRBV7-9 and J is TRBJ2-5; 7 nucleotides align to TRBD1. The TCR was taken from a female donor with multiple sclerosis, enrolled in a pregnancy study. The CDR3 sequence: CASSPRQGPQETQYF. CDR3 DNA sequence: TGTGCCAGCAGCCCGCGACAGGGCCCCCAAGAGACCCAGTACTTC.